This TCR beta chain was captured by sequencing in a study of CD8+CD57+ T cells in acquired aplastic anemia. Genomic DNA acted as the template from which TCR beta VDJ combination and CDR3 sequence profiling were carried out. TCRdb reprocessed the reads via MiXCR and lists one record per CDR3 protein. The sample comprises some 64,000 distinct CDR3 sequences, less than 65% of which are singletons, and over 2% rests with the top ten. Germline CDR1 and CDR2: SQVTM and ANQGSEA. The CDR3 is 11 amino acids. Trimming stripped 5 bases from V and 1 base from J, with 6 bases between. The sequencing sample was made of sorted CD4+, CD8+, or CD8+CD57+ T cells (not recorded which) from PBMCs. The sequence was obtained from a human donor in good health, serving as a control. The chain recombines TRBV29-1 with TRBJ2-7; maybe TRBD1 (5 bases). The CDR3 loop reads CSVSGSYEQYF. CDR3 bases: TGCAGCGTTTCAGGGTCCTACGAGCAGTACTTC.